This T cell receptor beta chain came from a study of blood T cell repertoires in COVID-19. On the study more broadly: From the United States, Italy and Spain came samples of acute and convalescent COVID-19. Nucleic acid was either cDNA or gDNA, and it came from T cells, B-cell-depleted T cells, or PBMCs.

The junction had 2 bases not matched to a gene; V was cut back by 8 bases and J by 2 bases. This CDR3 comprises 13 residues. From germline, CDR1 is MNHEY and CDR2 SVGAGI. This clone showed up just a few times. As originally analysed: Nucleated cell counts were estimated from reference gene primer amplification. Method: immunoSEQ multiplex PCR; TCRdb's copy keeps in-frame clones and lacks some. V and J calls plus clone size are reproduced from that table; the DNA served to infer D and trimming. The sample lists 130,000 or so clones; around 85% were seen once. This TCR was sampled from a woman of 80 years or more with acute or convalescent COVID-19. Sequencing was carried out using peripheral blood. J is TRBJ2-1 and V is TRBV6-5, with 8 bases identical to TRBD1. DNA of the CDR3: TGTGCCAGCGCAGGGGGCCCCTACAATGAGCAGTTCTTC. Protein: CASAGGPYNEQFF.